This TCR beta chain was observed in a study of T cell responses to AZD1222 COVID-19 vaccine. Study-level background: Second-dose intervals of approximately 4 or approximately 12 weeks were pooled.

On this clone: Its antigen is unidentified.

The repertoire was sequenced with immunoSEQ multiplex PCR; TCRdb's copy has only in-frame clones and lacks some. The table lists about 180,000 clones, 85% to 90% of them singletons, with 7.5% to 9.5% in the top ten. General study results and limits: Recipients of AZD1222 seropositive at baseline numbered only 5 or 6.

The sequencing here drew on peripheral blood, taken on day 0 of AZD1222 vaccination. The TCR sequence derives from an adult in good health.

The CDR3 reads CASSLNRELGYGYTF. DNA for the CDR3: TGTGCCAGCAGCCTTAACAGGGAACTGGGCTATGGCTACACCTTC. This chain uses TRBV5-4 with TRBJ1-2; weak D call: TRBD1 (6 bases). V lost 4 bases and J 4 bases, leaving 17 bases between the germline ends. The germline gives CDR1 SGHNT, CDR2 YYREEE (reference sequence). This CDR3 contains 15 residues.